This TCR beta chain was observed in a study of vaccination effects on CD4 cells after COVID-19. The overall study: Before sequencing, viral peptide pools were used by the ViraFEST assay to expand antigen-specific CD4+ T cells.

Sequenced by immunoSEQ multiplex PCR; TCRdb stores in-frame clones only, minus some. The repertoire consists of fewer than 40,000 clones, with roughly 65% occurring once and the leading ten covering 4% to 4.5%. The V and J ends lost 6 bases and 2 bases respectively, with 19 bases between them. The CDR3 sequence is 16 residues long. Germline CDR1 is MGHDK and CDR2 is SYGVNS. Cells that had been cultured for nine to eleven days were the source of isolated CD4+ T cells. With regard to this clone: The antigen remains undetermined.

The rearrangement uses TRBV25-1 and TRBJ2-5; tentatively, D is TRBD1 (6 bases). Sequenced material: CD4+ T cells from PBMCs cultured without peptide, taken before COVID-19 vaccination. This TCR was recovered from a human donor who received a COVID-19 vaccine. Written as DNA, the CDR3 is TGTGCCAGCAGCTGGACTCAAGCTGGGACACAAGAGACCCAGTACTTC. Protein product: CASSWTQAGTQETQYF. Full variable domain (rest looked up from reference TRBV25-1 and TRBJ2-5): EADIYQTPRYLVIGTGKKITLECSQTMGHDKMYWYQQDPGMELHLIHYSYGVNSTEKGDLSSESTVSRIRTEHFPLTLESARPSHTSQYLCASSWTQAGTQETQYFGPGTRLLVL.